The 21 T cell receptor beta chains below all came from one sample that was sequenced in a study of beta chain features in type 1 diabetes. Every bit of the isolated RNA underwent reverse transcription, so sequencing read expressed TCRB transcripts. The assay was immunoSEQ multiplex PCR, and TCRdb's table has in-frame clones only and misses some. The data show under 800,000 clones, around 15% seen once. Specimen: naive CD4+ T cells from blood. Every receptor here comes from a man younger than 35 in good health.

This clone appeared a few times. The DNA for the CDR3 is TGTGCCAGCAGCCCTGGACAGGGTGGCACCGGGGAGCTGTTTTTT. It translates to CASSPGQGGTGELFF. V usage is TRBV7-3 and J usage is TRBJ2-2; 8 positions match TRBD1. Looked up from germline, CDR1 is SGHTA and CDR2 is FQGTGA. CDR3 length: 15 residues. The junction had 6 bases not matched to a gene; V was cut back by 5 bases and J by 4 bases.

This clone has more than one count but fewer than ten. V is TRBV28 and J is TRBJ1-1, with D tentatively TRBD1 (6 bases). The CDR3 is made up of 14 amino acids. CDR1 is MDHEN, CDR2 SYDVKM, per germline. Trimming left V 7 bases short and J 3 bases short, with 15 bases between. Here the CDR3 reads CASTSPHRDTEAFF. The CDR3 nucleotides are TGTGCCAGCACTTCCCCTCACAGGGACACTGAAGCTTTCTTT.

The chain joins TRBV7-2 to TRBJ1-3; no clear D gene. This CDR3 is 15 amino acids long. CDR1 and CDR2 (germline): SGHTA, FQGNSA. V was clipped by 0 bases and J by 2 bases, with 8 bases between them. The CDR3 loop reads CASSLANFPGNTIYF. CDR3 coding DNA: TGTGCCAGCAGCTTAGCGAACTTCCCTGGAAACACCATATATTTT.

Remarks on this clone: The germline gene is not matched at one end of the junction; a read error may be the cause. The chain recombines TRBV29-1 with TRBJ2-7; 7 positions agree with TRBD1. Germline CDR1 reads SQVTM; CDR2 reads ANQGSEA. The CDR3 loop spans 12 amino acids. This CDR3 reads CSGSWNTGDRHF. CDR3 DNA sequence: TGCAGCGGCTCCTGGAACACAGGGGACCGGCACTTC.

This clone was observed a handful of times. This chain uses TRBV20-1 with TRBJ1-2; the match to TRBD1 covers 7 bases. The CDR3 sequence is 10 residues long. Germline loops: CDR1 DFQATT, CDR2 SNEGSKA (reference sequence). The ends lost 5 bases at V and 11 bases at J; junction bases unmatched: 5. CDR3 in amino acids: CSARRGRYTF. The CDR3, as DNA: TGCAGTGCTCGCAGGGGGAGATACACCTTC.

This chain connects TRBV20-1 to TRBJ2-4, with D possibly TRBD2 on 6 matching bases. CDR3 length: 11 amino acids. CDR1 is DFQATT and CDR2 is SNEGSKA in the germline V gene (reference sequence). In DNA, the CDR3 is TGCAGCCTGGTCGGAGGGAACATTCAGTACTTC. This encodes CSLVGGNIQYF.

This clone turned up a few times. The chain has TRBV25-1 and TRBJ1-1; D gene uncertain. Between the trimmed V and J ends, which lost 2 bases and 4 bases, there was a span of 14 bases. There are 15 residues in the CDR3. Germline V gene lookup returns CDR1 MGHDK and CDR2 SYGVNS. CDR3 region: CASSEGTGRGTEAFF. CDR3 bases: TGTGCCAGCAGTGAAGGTACGGGTCGGGGCACTGAAGCTTTCTTT.

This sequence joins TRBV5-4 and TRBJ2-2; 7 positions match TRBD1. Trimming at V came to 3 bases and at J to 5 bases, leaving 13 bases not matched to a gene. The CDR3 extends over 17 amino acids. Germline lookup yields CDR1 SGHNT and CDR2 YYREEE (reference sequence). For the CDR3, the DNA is TGTGCCAGCAGCTCCGGACAGGCCCAACAAGTTACCGGGGAGCTGTTTTTT. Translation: CASSSGQAQQVTGELFF. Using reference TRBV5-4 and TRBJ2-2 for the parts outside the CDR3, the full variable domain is ETGVTQSPTHLIKTRGQQVTLRCSSQSGHNTVSWYQQALGQGPQFIFQYYREEENGRGNFPPRFSGLQFPNYSSELNVNALELDDSALYLCASSSGQAQQVTGELFFGEGSRLTVL.

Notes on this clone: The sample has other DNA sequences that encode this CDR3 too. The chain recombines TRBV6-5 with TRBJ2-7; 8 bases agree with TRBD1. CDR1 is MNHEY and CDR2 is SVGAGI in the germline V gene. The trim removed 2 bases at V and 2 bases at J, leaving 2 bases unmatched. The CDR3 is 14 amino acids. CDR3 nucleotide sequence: TGTGCCAGCAGTTACGGGACAGGAGCCTACGAGCAGTACTTC. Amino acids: CASSYGTGAYEQYF.

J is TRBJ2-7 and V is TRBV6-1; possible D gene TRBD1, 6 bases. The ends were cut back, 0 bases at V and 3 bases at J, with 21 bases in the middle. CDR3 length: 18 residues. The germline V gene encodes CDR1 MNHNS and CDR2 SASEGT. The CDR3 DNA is TGTGCCAGCAGTGAAGCGACCCTCCAGGGGTTGCGCTTCTACGAGCAGTACTTC. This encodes CASSEATLQGLRFYEQYF.

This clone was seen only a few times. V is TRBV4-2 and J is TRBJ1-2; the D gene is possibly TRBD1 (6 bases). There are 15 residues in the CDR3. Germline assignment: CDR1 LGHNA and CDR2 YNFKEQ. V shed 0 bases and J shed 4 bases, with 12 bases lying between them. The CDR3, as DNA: TGTGCCAGCAGCCAAGATAGGGGGACACCCTATGGCTACACCTTC. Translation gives CASSQDRGTPYGYTF.

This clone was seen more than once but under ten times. CDR3 loop: CASRQGLYGYTF. In DNA, the CDR3 is TGTGCCAGCAGACAGGGGCTCTATGGCTACACCTTC. The rearrangement uses TRBV2 and TRBJ1-2; 7 bases match TRBD1. Germline lookup yields CDR1 SNHLY and CDR2 FYNNEI. There are 12 residues in the CDR3. V was pared by 6 bases and J by 4 bases, with 2 bases of the junction left unmatched.

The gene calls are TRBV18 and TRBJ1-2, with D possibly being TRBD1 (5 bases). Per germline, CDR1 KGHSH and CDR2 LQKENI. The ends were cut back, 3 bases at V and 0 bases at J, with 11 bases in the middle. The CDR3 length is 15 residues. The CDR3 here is CASSPLEGSNYGYTF. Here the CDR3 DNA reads TGTGCCAGCTCACCCTTGGAGGGGTCTAACTATGGCTACACCTTC. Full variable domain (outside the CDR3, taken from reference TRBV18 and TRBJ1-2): NAGVMQNPRHLVRRRGQEARLRCSPMKGHSHVYWYRQLPEEGLKFMVYLQKENIIDESGMPKERFSAEFPKEGPSILRIQQVVRGDSAAYFCASSPLEGSNYGYTFGSGTRLTVV.

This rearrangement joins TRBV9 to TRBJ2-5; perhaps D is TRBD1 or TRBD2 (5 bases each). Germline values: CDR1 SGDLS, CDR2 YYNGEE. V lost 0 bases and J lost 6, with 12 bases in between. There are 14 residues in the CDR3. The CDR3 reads CASSVAFEGQTQYF. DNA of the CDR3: TGTGCCAGCAGCGTAGCTTTTGAGGGGCAGACCCAGTACTTC.

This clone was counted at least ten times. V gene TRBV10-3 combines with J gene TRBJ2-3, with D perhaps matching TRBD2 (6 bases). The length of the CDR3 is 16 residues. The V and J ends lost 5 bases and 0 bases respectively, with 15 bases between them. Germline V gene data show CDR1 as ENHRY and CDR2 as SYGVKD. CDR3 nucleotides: TGTGCCATCAGTTTTGCAGGGACTCTAAGCACAGATACGCAGTATTTT. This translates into CAISFAGTLSTDTQYF.

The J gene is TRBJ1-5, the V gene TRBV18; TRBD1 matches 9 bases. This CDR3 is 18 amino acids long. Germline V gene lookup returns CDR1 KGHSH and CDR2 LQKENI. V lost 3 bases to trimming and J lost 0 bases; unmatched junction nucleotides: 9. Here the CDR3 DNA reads TGTGCCAGCTCACCTGGACAGGGGAGGGTCTATAGCAATCAGCCCCAGCATTTT. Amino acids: CASSPGQGRVYSNQPQHF.

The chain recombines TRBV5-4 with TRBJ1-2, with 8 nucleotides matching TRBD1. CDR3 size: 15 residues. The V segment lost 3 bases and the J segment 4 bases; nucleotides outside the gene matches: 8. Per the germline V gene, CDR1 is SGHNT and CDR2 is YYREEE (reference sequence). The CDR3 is CASSSDRGGGYGYTF. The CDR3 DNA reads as TGTGCCAGCAGCTCCGACAGGGGAGGTGGCTATGGCTACACCTTC.

The CDR3 here is CASRRDTMNSPLHF. CDR3 nucleotides: TGTGCCAGCAGGAGGGACACTATGAATTCACCCCTCCACTTT. This chain connects TRBV27 to TRBJ1-6, with D perhaps TRBD1 (6 bases). Germline CDR1 and CDR2: MNHEY and SMNVEV (reference sequence). The V end lost 6 bases, the J end lost 7 bases, and 13 bases lay between the germline ends. The CDR3 runs to 14 residues.

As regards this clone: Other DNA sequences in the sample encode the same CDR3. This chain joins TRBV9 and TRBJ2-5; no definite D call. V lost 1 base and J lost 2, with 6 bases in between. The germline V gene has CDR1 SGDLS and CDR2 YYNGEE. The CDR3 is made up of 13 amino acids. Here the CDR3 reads CASSVSQQETQYF. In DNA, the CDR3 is TGTGCCAGCAGCGTAAGTCAGCAAGAGACCCAGTACTTC.

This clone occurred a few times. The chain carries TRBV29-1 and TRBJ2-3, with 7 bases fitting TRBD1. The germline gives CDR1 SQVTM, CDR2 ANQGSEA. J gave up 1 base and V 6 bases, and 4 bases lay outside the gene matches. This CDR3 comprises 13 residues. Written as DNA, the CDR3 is TGCAGCGTGAACGACAGGGGCACAGATACGCAGTATTTT. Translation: CSVNDRGTDTQYF.

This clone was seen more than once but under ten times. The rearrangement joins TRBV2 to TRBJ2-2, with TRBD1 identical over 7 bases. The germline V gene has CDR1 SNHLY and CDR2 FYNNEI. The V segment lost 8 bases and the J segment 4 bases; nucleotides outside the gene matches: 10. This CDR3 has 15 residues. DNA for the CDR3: TGTGCCAGCCACGGAACAGGGGCCCCCACCGGGGAGCTGTTTTTT. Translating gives CASHGTGAPTGELFF.